What follows are 18 T cell receptor beta chains derived from one specimen sequenced in a study of blood T cells in healthy people across ages. For the second PCR, which ran for about 7 to 11 cycles, a sample-barcoded 5' primer and a J-beta primer mix were used. TCRdb recomputed calls from the 5' RACE reads with MiXCR, one row per CDR3 protein. The sample comprises over a million distinct CDR3 sequences, roughly 40% of which are singletons, and roughly 7.9% rests with the top ten. Specimen: blood. Source of these receptors: a woman under 30 in good health.

The chain couples TRBV25-1 to TRBJ1-1; D might be TRBD1 (5 bases). Germline CDR1 and CDR2: MGHDK and SYGVNS. The germline V and J ends were trimmed by 4 bases and 7 bases, with 19 bases remaining between them. The CDR3 contains 15 residues. CDR3 DNA sequence: TGTGCCAGCAGTGCCTTTATAGGAGGGGAGGGTGAAGCTTTCTTT. It is translated as CASSAFIGGEGEAFF.

The CDR3 nucleotides read TGTGCCAGCAGTCCTCTAGACAGGGCCTCCGAGCAGTACTTC. Encoded protein: CASSPLDRASEQYF. The chain recombines TRBV12-3 or TRBV12-4 with TRBJ2-5, with 7 bases lining up with TRBD1. The better agreement between TRBJ2-7 and the DNA end casts doubt on the J call. CDR3 length equals 14 residues.

The V call is TRBV20-1, the J call TRBJ2-1; D may be TRBD2 (6 bases). V lost 3 bases to trimming and J lost 3 bases, with 15 bases between them. CDR1 is DFQATT and CDR2 is SNEGSKA in the germline V gene (reference sequence). The CDR3 sequence is 15 residues long. The CDR3 DNA is TGCAGTGCTAGGGATAACGGGGGAGTCTACAATGAGCAGTTCTTC. Encoded protein: CSARDNGGVYNEQFF.

About this clonotype itself: Germline and junction disagree at one end, which may indicate a read error. This chain connects TRBV12-3 or TRBV12-4 to TRBJ2-4; 9 bases match TRBD2. The CDR3 runs 14 residues. CDR3 sequence: CASSLAGDYNEQYF. The CDR3 DNA is TGTGCCAGCAGCTTAGCGGGGGACTACAATGAGCAGTACTTC.

This chain connects TRBV6-1 to TRBJ2-1; D is tentatively TRBD1 or TRBD2 (5 bases each). Trimming took off 1 base at V and 10 bases at J, with 14 bases between the two ends. The CDR3 spans 14 residues. Germline loops: CDR1 MNHNS, CDR2 SASEGT. The CDR3 reads CASSEGGAPSEQFF. DNA for the CDR3: TGTGCCAGCAGTGAAGGAGGGGCCCCCTCCGAGCAGTTCTTC.

This clonotype was counted a few times. This chain joins TRBV10-3 and TRBJ2-1, with 8 bases matching TRBD2. The CDR3 length is 16 residues. Trimming took 5 bases from V and 6 from J; bases not matched to a gene: 12. The germline V gene has CDR1 ENHRY and CDR2 SYGVKD. The CDR3 loop reads CAISFSAGDNINEQFF. In nucleotides, the CDR3 is TGTGCCATCAGTTTCTCAGCGGGAGACAATATCAATGAGCAGTTCTTC.

A few counts support this clonotype. This chain joins TRBV7-9 and TRBJ1-2; tentatively, D is TRBD1 (5 bases). Trimming removed 5 bases at V and 2 bases at J, with 15 bases between. Germline CDR1 SEHNR, CDR2 FQNEAQ (reference sequence). The CDR3 has 15 amino acids. The CDR3 is CASSPNRGGNYGYTF. The CDR3 region has the DNA TGTGCCAGCAGCCCGAATCGGGGCGGCAACTATGGCTACACCTTC.

This clonotype was seen only a few times. The chain employs TRBV3-1 and TRBJ2-5; 14 bases match TRBD2. The CDR3 runs 17 residues. Per germline, CDR1 LGHDT and CDR2 YNNKEL (reference sequence). Unmatched junction bases numbered 8, after V lost 3 bases and J lost 5 bases. CDR3: CASSHHGTSGGMETQYF. The CDR3 DNA is TGTGCCAGCAGCCACCACGGGACTAGCGGGGGTATGGAGACCCAGTACTTC.

The chain employs TRBV6-4 and TRBJ1-1; no firm D call. CDR3 size: 14 residues. The V gene's germline CDR1 is MRHNA and CDR2 SNTAGT. The V gene lost 8 bases and the J gene lost 1 base, with 14 bases spanning the gap. CDR3 residues: CASEARRKNTEAFF. The CDR3, as DNA: TGTGCCAGCGAAGCCCGACGGAAGAACACTGAAGCTTTCTTT.

In DNA, the CDR3 is TGTGCCAGCAGTAGCACCGGGATCGGATTAGCCTACGAGCAGTACTTC. Protein sequence: CASSSTGIGLAYEQYF. V gene TRBV6-1 combines with J gene TRBJ2-7; D possibly corresponds to TRBD2 (5 bases). CDR1 is MNHNS and CDR2 is SASEGT in the germline V gene. V gave up 5 bases and J gave up 2 bases, with 19 bases separating them. The CDR3 has 16 residues.

This clonotype was seen more than once but under ten times. The chain has TRBV7-9 and TRBJ2-1; 7 bases map to TRBD1. Per the germline V gene, CDR1 is SEHNR and CDR2 is FQNEAQ (reference sequence). The J segment lost 8 bases and the V segment lost 1 base, leaving 5 bases of the junction unmatched. The CDR3 is 14 amino acids. The CDR3 is CASSLGNRGDEQFF. The CDR3, as DNA: TGTGCCAGCAGCTTAGGGAACAGGGGCGATGAGCAGTTCTTC.

The chain carries TRBV3-1 and TRBJ2-3; weak D call: TRBD2 (5 bases). Trimming left V 4 bases short and J 5 bases short, with 13 bases between. CDR3 size: 14 residues. Germline assignment: CDR1 LGHDT and CDR2 YNNKEL (reference sequence). The chain's CDR3 is CASSRRGVGDTQYF. DNA for the CDR3: TGTGCCAGCAGCCGTCGGGGAGTCGGAGATACGCAGTATTTT.

The chain recombines TRBV6-1 with TRBJ2-1, with a weak D call TRBD2 (6 bases). The CDR3 sequence is 13 residues long. Trimming took off 10 bases at V and 4 bases at J, with 14 bases between the two ends. Germline CDR1 is MNHNS and CDR2 is SASEGT. This chain's CDR3 is CATMGRLYNEQFF. CDR3 nucleotides: TGTGCCACCATGGGGAGGTTGTACAATGAGCAGTTCTTC.

V is TRBV10-3 and J is TRBJ2-3, with 11 bases fitting TRBD2. Germline CDR1 reads ENHRY; CDR2 reads SYGVKD. CDR3 length: 13 amino acids. J gave up 3 bases and V 10 bases, and 3 bases lay outside the gene matches. CDR3 in DNA: TGTGCCACACGACTAGCGGGGACAGATACGCAGTATTTT. It translates to CATRLAGTDTQYF.

The rearrangement joins TRBV5-1 to TRBJ2-7; 8 bases are shared with TRBD1. CDR3 length equals 13 residues. Germline V gene lookup returns CDR1 SGHRS and CDR2 YFSETQ. V shed 1 base, J shed 5 bases, and the junction held 2 bases outside the gene matches. Here the CDR3 reads CASSLLTGDEQYF. The CDR3 nucleotides are TGCGCCAGCAGCTTGTTGACAGGGGACGAGCAGTACTTC. The complete variable domain, with remaining parts taken from reference TRBV5-1 and TRBJ2-7, reads KAGVTQTPRYLIKTRGQQVTLSCSPISGHRSVSWYQQTPGQGLQFLFEYFSETQRNKGNFPGRFSGRQFSNSRSEMNVSTLELGDSALYLCASSLLTGDEQYFGPGTRLTVT.

The V call is TRBV7-9, the J call TRBJ2-1, with D maybe TRBD2 (6 bases). The CDR3 is 15 residues long. Trimming removed 6 bases at V and 5 bases at J, with 17 bases between. Germline CDR1 is SEHNR and CDR2 is FQNEAQ (reference sequence). The CDR3 region is CASSPWGTGDNEQFF. CDR3 nucleotide sequence: TGTGCCAGCAGTCCTTGGGGGACGGGAGACAATGAGCAGTTCTTC.

The rearrangement links TRBV14 to TRBJ2-5; 9 positions match TRBD2. V was pared by 1 base and J by 11 bases, with 5 bases of the junction left unmatched. The CDR3 has 13 residues. Germline V gives CDR1 SGHDN, CDR2 FVKESK. The CDR3 here is CASSQGLADGQYF. The CDR3 DNA sequence: TGTGCCAGCAGCCAAGGACTAGCGGACGGGCAGTACTTC.

This clonotype was detected only a few times. J is TRBJ2-5 and V is TRBV12-3 or TRBV12-4, with D perhaps assigned TRBD1 or TRBD2 (5 bases each). V dropped 3 bases and J dropped 2 bases, with 10 bases sitting between them. The CDR3 contains 14 residues. The CDR3 reads CASSFGTDQETQYF. The CDR3, as DNA: TGTGCCAGCAGTTTTGGGACGGATCAAGAGACCCAGTACTTC.